Sequencing of this T cell receptor beta chain was carried out in a study of beta chain features in type 1 diabetes. About the study: Investigators examined roughly 99,000,000 sorted cells across all samples. Study-wide results and caveats: Moderate but significant shortening of TCRB CDR3s was recorded in all four CD4+ subsets from Type 1 diabetes patients.

On average, the one heparinised blood draw given by each donor was roughly 100 mL. A CD45RO/CCR7/CD25/CD127/CD95/CD27 panel sorted naive, central memory, regulatory and stem cell-like memory CD4+ cells. Every bit of the isolated RNA underwent reverse transcription, so sequencing read expressed TCRB transcripts. The table came from immunoSEQ multiplex PCR; TCRdb's copy has only in-frame clones and leaves some out. The profile covers hundreds of thousands of clones, with over 12% appearing a single time and roughly 0.04% taken by the ten largest. There are a few counts of this clone. Its antigen is not identified. This CDR3 is 15 amino acids long. The V gene lost 5 bases and the J gene lost 6 bases, with 21 bases spanning the gap. Germline V gene sequence: CDR1 SGHRS, CDR2 YFSETQ.

The V gene is TRBV5-1, the J gene TRBJ2-7; no reliable D call. The receptor's source is a man between 18 and 29 years old with type 1 diabetes. Sequenced input: naive CD4+ T cells from blood. The CDR3 loop reads CASSTTQVLSSEQYF. The CDR3 DNA follows: TGCGCCAGCAGTACGACCCAGGTACTGTCGAGCGAGCAGTACTTC.